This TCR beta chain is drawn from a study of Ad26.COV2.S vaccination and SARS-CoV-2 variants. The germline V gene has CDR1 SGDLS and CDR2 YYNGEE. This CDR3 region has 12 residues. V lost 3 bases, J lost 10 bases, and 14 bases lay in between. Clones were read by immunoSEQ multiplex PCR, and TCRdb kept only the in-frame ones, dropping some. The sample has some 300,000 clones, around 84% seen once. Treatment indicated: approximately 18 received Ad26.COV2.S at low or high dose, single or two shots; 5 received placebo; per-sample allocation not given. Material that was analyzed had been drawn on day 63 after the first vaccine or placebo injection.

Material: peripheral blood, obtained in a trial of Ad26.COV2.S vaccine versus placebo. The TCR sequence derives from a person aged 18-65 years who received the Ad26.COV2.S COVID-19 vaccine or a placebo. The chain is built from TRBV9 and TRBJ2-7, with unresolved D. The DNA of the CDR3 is TGTGCCAGCAGCGCTCAAGGCGGTAGTCAGTACTTC. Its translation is CASSAQGGSQYF.